This passage covers 20 T cell receptor beta chains from one sample sequenced in a study of graft-versus-host responses after intestinal transplantation. Their specific antigens are unknown. Assay used: immunoSEQ multiplex PCR; TCRdb lists only in-frame clones, some missing. The sample has some 140,000 clones; roughly 92% are singletons. Sequenced here: unstimulated CD4+ T cells sorted from spleen or lymph node cells, sampled before intestinal transplant. These receptors came from a human donor who received an intestinal transplant.

The V and J genes are TRBV7-2 and TRBJ2-5; 13 bases line up with TRBD2. Germline V gene lookup returns CDR1 SGHTA and CDR2 FQGNSA. The CDR3 runs to 16 residues. The junction had 8 bases not matched to a gene; V was cut back by 5 bases and J by 5 bases. The CDR3 reads CASSPSLAGGPETQYF. As DNA, the CDR3 is TGTGCCAGCAGCCCATCACTAGCGGGGGGGCCGGAGACCCAGTACTTC.

Details on this clone: The sample carries other DNA sequences with the same CDR3. The gene calls are TRBV5-1 and TRBJ1-2; possible D gene TRBD1, 5 bases. Trimming cost V 0 bases and J 8 bases, with 8 bases left between them. CDR1 and CDR2 from the germline V gene are SGHRS and YFSETQ. The CDR3 runs 12 residues. In DNA form, the CDR3 reads TGCGCCAGCAGCTTGGAGGGGTTAGGCTACACCTTC. It encodes CASSLEGLGYTF.

The chain carries TRBV4-1 and TRBJ1-6; D gene ambiguous. Germline CDR1 and CDR2: MGHRA and YSYEKL. This CDR3 is 15 amino acids long. V dropped 4 bases and J dropped 7 bases, with 14 bases sitting between them. The CDR3 DNA sequence: TGCGCCAGCAGCCTTAGCTTCATAGGGAATTCACCCCTCCACTTT. Protein: CASSLSFIGNSPLHF.

This chain links TRBV5-1 with TRBJ2-2; 7 nucleotides match TRBD2. Unmatched junction bases numbered 3, after V lost 4 bases and J lost 3 bases. Per the germline V gene, CDR1 is SGHRS and CDR2 is YFSETQ. The CDR3 loop spans 14 amino acids. CDR3 residues: CASSEGLYTGELFF. The CDR3 DNA is TGCGCCAGCAGCGAGGGACTATACACCGGGGAGCTGTTTTTT.

The chain recombines TRBV29-1 with TRBJ1-3; D perhaps matches TRBD1 (6 bases). Germline V gene sequence: CDR1 SQVTM, CDR2 ANQGSEA. The CDR3 runs 14 residues. The V end lost 4 bases, the J end lost 2 bases, and 12 bases lay between the germline ends. The CDR3 bases are TGCAGCGTTGGTTGGGGGCCCCCTGGAAACACCATATATTTT. This sequence encodes CSVGWGPPGNTIYF.

V and J are TRBV6-6 and TRBJ2-3; 7 nucleotides agree with TRBD1. Germline assignment: CDR1 MNHNY and CDR2 SVGAGI (reference sequence). V was pared by 7 bases and J by 2 bases, with 9 bases of the junction left unmatched. The CDR3 runs 15 residues. The CDR3 nucleotides read TGTGCCAGCACCACCGGGACAGCCTCCACAGATACGCAGTATTTT. Its protein product is CASTTGTASTDTQYF.

Only one count was recorded for this clone. The chain employs TRBV5-4 and TRBJ1-1; 12 bases agree with TRBD1. The V gene end was trimmed by 2 bases and the J gene end by 7 bases; junction bases not matched to a gene: 12. This CDR3 has 17 amino acids. From germline, CDR1 is SGHNT and CDR2 YYREEE (reference sequence). CDR3 sequence: CASSLRPGTGGEGEAFF. In nucleotides, the CDR3 is TGTGCCAGCAGCTTACGTCCCGGGACAGGGGGCGAGGGTGAAGCTTTCTTT. The full variable domain, rest sourced from reference TRBV5-4 and TRBJ1-1, is ETGVTQSPTHLIKTRGQQVTLRCSSQSGHNTVSWYQQALGQGPQFIFQYYREEENGRGNFPPRFSGLQFPNYSSELNVNALELDDSALYLCASSLRPGTGGEGEAFFGQGTRLTVV.

This clone was detected only once. The rearrangement links TRBV28 to TRBJ2-7; TRBD1 is a possible D gene (6 bases). This CDR3 spans 14 amino acids. V lost 3 bases and J lost 2, with 11 bases in between. Germline loops: CDR1 MDHEN, CDR2 SYDVKM. Here the CDR3 reads CASSFTTGAYEQYF. CDR3 sequence (DNA): TGTGCCAGCAGTTTTACGACAGGCGCCTACGAGCAGTACTTC.

This chain links TRBV6-6 with TRBJ1-1, with D possibly being TRBD1 (6 bases). V was cut by 5 bases and J by 4 bases, with 11 bases left in between. The CDR3 runs to 13 residues. Per the germline V gene, CDR1 is MNHNY and CDR2 is SVGAGI (reference sequence). CDR3 coding DNA: TGTGCCAGCAGTCGCAGGGGCAGCACTGAAGCTTTCTTT. It specifies CASSRRGSTEAFF.

A single count supports this clone. The chain carries TRBV9 and TRBJ1-3, with D maybe TRBD1 (5 bases). The germline CDR1 and CDR2 sequences are SGDLS and YYNGEE. Trimming stripped 4 bases from V and 3 bases from J, with 8 bases between. CDR3 length: 13 amino acids. CDR3 nucleotide sequence: TGTGCCAGCAGCCCTGGACATGGAAACACCATATATTTT. As protein: CASSPGHGNTIYF.

The chain employs TRBV5-8 and TRBJ2-3, with 9 bases aligning to TRBD2. The germline V gene has CDR1 SGHTS and CDR2 YDEGEE. V dropped 4 bases and J dropped 4; count of bases not matched to a gene: 10. The CDR3 is 16 amino acids. The CDR3 bases are TGTGCCAGCAGCCCGGGACTAGCAATTAACTCAGATACGCAGTATTTT. This sequence encodes CASSPGLAINSDTQYF. Looking up the rest from reference TRBV5-8 and TRBJ2-3 gives the full variable domain: EAGVTQSPTHLIKTRGQQATLRCSPISGHTSVYWYQQALGLGLQFLLWYDEGEERNRGNFPPRFSGRQFPNYSSELNVNALELEDSALYLCASSPGLAINSDTQYFGPGTRLTVL.

This clone was seen a single time. This sequence joins TRBV7-8 and TRBJ2-7, with a tentative D call TRBD1 (6 bases). The germline gives CDR1 SGHVS, CDR2 FQNEAQ. The CDR3 is 13 residues long. V lost 1 base to trimming and J lost 2 bases, with 6 bases between them. The CDR3 spells CASSLDRAYEQYF. The CDR3 DNA sequence: TGTGCCAGCAGCTTAGACAGGGCCTACGAGCAGTACTTC.

The genes are TRBV7-8 and TRBJ1-2; tentatively, D is TRBD1 (6 bases). The CDR3 covers 14 residues. The germline V gene has CDR1 SGHVS and CDR2 FQNEAQ. V was clipped by 0 bases and J by 8 bases, with 13 bases between them. The CDR3 DNA sequence: TGTGCCAGCAGCTTAGCGGGAACAGGGATAGGCTACACCTTC. Translating it yields CASSLAGTGIGYTF.

The J gene is TRBJ1-6, the V gene TRBV11-2; D gene ambiguous. This CDR3 comprises 13 residues. Germline values: CDR1 SGHAT, CDR2 FQNNGV. Trimming shortened V by 0 bases and J by 9 bases, and 6 bases separated the two germline ends. The CDR3 here is CASSLDKISPLHF. In DNA, the CDR3 is TGTGCCAGCAGCTTAGATAAGATTTCACCCCTCCACTTT.

J is TRBJ1-1 and V is TRBV6-1, with 7 nucleotides matching TRBD1. With V trimmed by 5 bases and J by 2 bases, 2 bases remained unmatched. Per the germline V gene, CDR1 is MNHNS and CDR2 is SASEGT. The CDR3 has 13 amino acids. CDR3 DNA sequence: TGTGCCAGCAGTAGACAGGGTAACACTGAAGCTTTCTTT. It codes for CASSRQGNTEAFF.

The V gene is TRBV4-1, the J gene TRBJ2-1; perhaps TRBD2 as D (7 bases). Germline values: CDR1 MGHRA, CDR2 YSYEKL. The V and J ends lost 4 bases and 5 bases respectively, with 18 bases between them. This CDR3 contains 16 residues. CDR3 DNA sequence: TGCGCCAGCAGCCGCCCAAGGGGGGGCCTAGACAATGAGCAGTTCTTC. Amino acid sequence: CASSRPRGGLDNEQFF.

This clone was counted once. This rearrangement joins TRBV5-8 to TRBJ2-5; D gene uncertain. The V and J ends lost 0 bases and 2 bases respectively, with 2 bases between them. This CDR3 region has 12 residues. Per the germline V gene, CDR1 is SGHTS and CDR2 is YDEGEE. This CDR3 reads CASSLVQETQYF. The CDR3 DNA follows: TGTGCCAGCAGCTTGGTACAAGAGACCCAGTACTTC.

The chain combines TRBV2 with TRBJ2-3; D may be TRBD2 (6 bases). CDR3 length equals 11 residues. Trimming removed 6 bases at V and 11 bases at J, with 12 bases between. The germline gives CDR1 SNHLY, CDR2 FYNNEI. CDR3 in DNA: TGTGCCAGCAGATCTTCAGCGGGGCAGTATTTT. Translated: CASRSSAGQYF.

As for this clone: The junction and the germline gene differ at one end; a read error may be behind it. The chain combines TRBV4-1 with TRBJ1-2; D gene unclear. Germline V gives CDR1 MGHRA, CDR2 YSYEKL. This CDR3 contains 14 residues. The CDR3 spells CASSPQKTTYGYTF. As DNA, the CDR3 is TGTGCCAGCAGCCCGCAGAAGACCACCTATGGCTACACCTTC.

The chain couples TRBV5-1 to TRBJ1-4; perhaps TRBD1 as D (5 bases). V lost 4 bases and J 1 base, leaving 8 bases between the germline ends. The CDR3 is 14 residues long. Germline CDR1 SGHRS, CDR2 YFSETQ. DNA of the CDR3: TGCGCCAGCAGCCAGGGAGGAACTAATGAAAAACTGTTTTTT. The encoded protein is CASSQGGTNEKLFF. Supplemented by reference TRBV5-1 and TRBJ1-4, the full variable domain reads KAGVTQTPRYLIKTRGQQVTLSCSPISGHRSVSWYQQTPGQGLQFLFEYFSETQRNKGNFPGRFSGRQFSNSRSEMNVSTLELGDSALYLCASSQGGTNEKLFFGSGTQLSVL.